This entry lists 23 T cell receptor beta chains sequenced from one sample in a study of PD-1 blockade in mismatch repair-deficient tumors. Assay used: immunoSEQ multiplex PCR; TCRdb lists only in-frame clones, some missing. The sample lists roughly 80,000 clones, approximately 84% occurring once. The starting material was peripheral blood, obtained 12 weeks after starting pembrolizumab. The source of these receptors is an adult with mismatch repair-deficient cancer.

This clone was seen a single time. The chain uses TRBV27 and TRBJ1-1; 8 nucleotides match TRBD1. V lost 2 bases, J lost 11 bases, and 13 bases stayed unmatched. Germline loops: CDR1 MNHEY, CDR2 SMNVEV (reference sequence). The CDR3 runs to 15 residues. The CDR3 reads CASSLPGQGRSGAFF. The DNA of the CDR3 is TGTGCCAGCAGTTTACCTGGACAGGGACGGTCCGGGGCTTTCTTT.

The rearrangement uses TRBV7-9 and TRBJ2-3; no clear D gene. Trimming removed 1 base from V and 2 bases from J, with 10 bases in between. The length of the CDR3 is 15 residues. CDR1 is SEHNR, CDR2 FQNEAQ, per germline (reference sequence). CDR3 in DNA: TGTGCCAGCAGCTTAGTAGCTGACGCCACAGATACGCAGTATTTT. Protein sequence: CASSLVADATDTQYF.

The rearrangement links TRBV6-5 to TRBJ2-7; 13 bases match TRBD2. The CDR3 length is 16 residues. The V gene's germline CDR1 is MNHEY and CDR2 SVGAGI. J lost 5 bases, V lost 2 bases, and 6 bases had no gene match. CDR3 sequence: CASSYPKTSGRNEQYF. The CDR3 DNA follows: TGTGCCAGCAGTTACCCTAAGACTAGCGGGAGGAACGAGCAGTACTTC.

This clone came up once. This chain uses TRBV11-2 with TRBJ1-1; 8 bases map to TRBD1. The CDR3 covers 16 residues. Germline assignment: CDR1 SGHAT and CDR2 FQNNGV. The V and J ends lost 8 bases and 1 base, in that order; junction bases with no gene match: 12. The chain's CDR3 is CASGLSGQDSNTEAFF. DNA of the CDR3: TGTGCCAGCGGACTATCGGGACAGGACTCGAACACTGAAGCTTTCTTT.

The sample holds one count of this clone. The chain couples TRBV27 to TRBJ1-2; 7 positions agree with TRBD1. The CDR3 runs to 16 residues. The junction had 13 bases not matched to a gene; V was cut back by 5 bases and J by 4 bases. The germline gives CDR1 MNHEY, CDR2 SMNVEV (reference sequence). The CDR3 protein is CASSPIPPTGFYGYTF. CDR3 DNA: TGTGCCAGCAGTCCTATCCCCCCGACAGGGTTCTATGGCTACACCTTC.

The count of this clone is one. The rearrangement joins TRBV4-3 to TRBJ1-2; possible D gene TRBD1, 6 bases. Trimming left V 3 bases short and J 2 bases short, with 13 bases between. This CDR3 comprises 15 residues. Germline lookup yields CDR1 LGHNA and CDR2 YSLEER. CDR3 loop: CASSQTITGNYGYTF. CDR3 DNA sequence: TGCGCCAGCAGCCAGACGATCACAGGGAACTATGGCTACACCTTC.

In this sample, this clone turned up once. V gene TRBV6-5 combines with J gene TRBJ1-2, with D possibly being TRBD1 (5 bases). The V end lost 0 bases, the J end lost 10 bases, and 9 bases lay between the germline ends. The CDR3 spans 12 residues. Looked up from germline, CDR1 is MNHEY and CDR2 is SVGAGI. The CDR3 sequence: CASSYSGGFYTF. The CDR3 region has the DNA TGTGCCAGCAGTTACTCCGGGGGTTTCTACACCTTC.

This rearrangement joins TRBV5-6 to TRBJ2-1; the match to TRBD2 covers 15 bases. This CDR3 is 16 amino acids long. V lost 7 bases, J lost 8 bases, and 10 bases stayed unmatched. Per germline, CDR1 SGHDT and CDR2 YYEEEE. The CDR3 DNA is TGTGCCAGCGTCGGGACTAGCGGGAGGACTTGGGATGAGCAGTTCTTC. This encodes CASVGTSGRTWDEQFF.

The chain uses TRBV5-1 and TRBJ2-2, with D tentatively TRBD1 (5 bases). The V gene lost 5 bases and the J gene lost 0 bases, with 8 bases spanning the gap. Germline CDR1 SGHRS, CDR2 YFSETQ. The CDR3 is 14 residues long. CDR3 protein: CASRPDTNTGELFF. CDR3 nucleotides: TGCGCCAGCAGACCGGACACGAACACCGGGGAGCTGTTTTTT.

The V gene is TRBV6-5, the J gene TRBJ2-1, with TRBD2 identical over 13 bases. V shed 5 bases, J shed 4 bases, and the junction held 2 bases outside the gene matches. This CDR3 region has 15 residues. CDR1 and CDR2 from the germline V gene are MNHEY and SVGAGI. The CDR3 loop is CASSRGLAGYNEQFF. The CDR3 coding sequence is TGTGCCAGCAGTCGGGGACTAGCGGGATACAATGAGCAGTTCTTC.

This clone has a handful of counts. The chain combines TRBV30 with TRBJ2-5; 8 bases fit TRBD2. Trimming at V came to 2 bases and at J to 4 bases, leaving 3 bases not matched to a gene. The CDR3 has 13 residues. Germline-derived CDR1 and CDR2 are GTSNPN and SVGIG (reference sequence). DNA of the CDR3: TGTGCCTGGAGTAAGCGGGAGCGAGAGACCCAGTACTTC. Translation gives CAWSKRERETQYF. Full variable domain (missing parts from reference TRBV30 and TRBJ2-5): SQTIHQWPATLVQPVGSPLSLECTVEGTSNPNLYWYRQAAGRGLQLLFYSVGIGQISSEVPQNLSASRPQDRQFILSSKKLLLSDSGFYLCAWSKRERETQYFGPGTRLLVL.

The rearrangement joins TRBV19 to TRBJ1-4; D not certain. Germline loops: CDR1 LNHDA, CDR2 SQIVND (reference sequence). V was clipped by 5 bases and J by 14 bases, with 18 bases between them. There are 13 residues in the CDR3. The CDR3 sequence: CASSPVAGSDLFF. The CDR3 nucleotides read TGTGCCAGTAGTCCCGTGGCAGGCTCCGACCTGTTTTTT.

This sequence joins TRBV6-5 and TRBJ1-4; D gene ambiguous. Trimming removed 6 bases from V and 8 bases from J, with 16 bases in between. CDR3 size: 14 residues. Germline V CDR1 and CDR2: MNHEY, SVGAGI. CDR3 nucleotide sequence: TGTGCCAGCAGACGGGGAGCAACTCCAGAAAAACTGTTTTTT. Translated: CASRRGATPEKLFF.

This chain joins TRBV30 and TRBJ1-1; the match to TRBD1 covers 7 bases. V lost 3 bases and J lost 3; bases outside the gene matches: 10. CDR3 size: 15 residues. Germline assignment: CDR1 GTSNPN and CDR2 SVGIG (reference sequence). The CDR3 reads CAWSQTGWMDTEAFF. DNA for the CDR3: TGTGCCTGGAGCCAGACAGGGTGGATGGACACTGAAGCTTTCTTT.

This clone was detected only a few times. CDR3 nucleotide sequence: TGTGCCAGCGGGCGGAGATTCTCCTACGAGCAGTACTTC. This translates into CASGRRFSYEQYF. The chain couples TRBV7-2 to TRBJ2-7; no firm D call. The V end was cut by 8 bases, the J end by 0 bases, with 11 bases between. There are 13 residues in the CDR3. Germline loops: CDR1 SGHTA, CDR2 FQGNSA.

The J gene is TRBJ1-1, the V gene TRBV5-1; D uncertain. The V end was cut by 0 bases, the J end by 1 base, with 10 bases between. CDR1 is SGHRS and CDR2 is YFSETQ in the germline V gene. The CDR3 covers 15 residues. CDR3 amino acids: CASSLDLSGNTEAFF. For the CDR3, the DNA is TGCGCCAGCAGCTTGGATTTGAGCGGGAACACTGAAGCTTTCTTT. Drawing the rest from reference TRBV5-1 and TRBJ1-1, the complete variable domain is KAGVTQTPRYLIKTRGQQVTLSCSPISGHRSVSWYQQTPGQGLQFLFEYFSETQRNKGNFPGRFSGRQFSNSRSEMNVSTLELGDSALYLCASSLDLSGNTEAFFGQGTRLTVV.

The chain uses TRBV6-1 and TRBJ2-3; 12 bases are shared with TRBD2. The CDR3 is 16 residues long. The J segment lost 3 bases and the V segment lost 3 bases, leaving 4 bases of the junction unmatched. Germline V lookup: CDR1 MNHNS, CDR2 SASEGT. The CDR3 reads CASSDLAGGKTDTQYF. The CDR3 DNA sequence: TGTGCCAGCAGTGACCTAGCGGGAGGGAAAACAGATACGCAGTATTTT.

This chain uses TRBV11-3 with TRBJ2-7, with 9 bases aligning to TRBD2. CDR1 is SGHNT, CDR2 YENEEA, per germline. Trimming cost V 7 bases and J 3 bases; bases outside gene matches: 13. The CDR3 is 16 amino acids. In DNA, the CDR3 is TGTGCCAGCACCGATACGATGGGTAGCGGGAGCTACGAGCAGTACTTC. The encoded protein is CASTDTMGSGSYEQYF.

The V call is TRBV9, the J call TRBJ2-3; the match to TRBD2 covers 8 bases. Per the germline V gene, CDR1 is SGDLS and CDR2 is YYNGEE. The CDR3 extends over 16 amino acids. Trimming removed 1 base from V and 2 bases from J; junction bases left unmatched: 6. CDR3 coding DNA: TGTGCCAGCAGCGTATTTAAGACTAGCGTCACAGATACGCAGTATTTT. It is translated as CASSVFKTSVTDTQYF.

This clone has just a few counts. The V call is TRBV7-6, the J call TRBJ2-7; D call uncertain. This CDR3 comprises 13 residues. With 1 base removed from V and 2 bases from J, the gap between germline ends came to 6 bases. CDR1 SGHVS and CDR2 FNYEAQ come from the germline V gene. The CDR3 sequence: CASSLGQPYEQYF. CDR3 nucleotide sequence: TGTGCCAGCAGCTTAGGACAACCCTACGAGCAGTACTTC. Supplemented by reference TRBV7-6 and TRBJ2-7, the full variable domain reads GAGVSQSPRYKVTKRGQDVALRCDPISGHVSLYWYRQALGQGPEFLTYFNYEAQQDKSGLPNDRFSAERPEGSISTLTIQRTEQRDSAMYRCASSLGQPYEQYFGPGTRLTVT.

The rearrangement joins TRBV29-1 to TRBJ1-5; 9 bases fit TRBD1. Losses at the gene ends were 3 bases for V and 6 bases for J; bases not matched to a gene: 3. The CDR3 spans 13 residues. Germline-derived CDR1 and CDR2 are SQVTM and ANQGSEA. The CDR3 region is CSVEGQGGQPQHF. For the CDR3, the DNA is TGCAGCGTTGAGGGACAGGGAGGTCAGCCCCAGCATTTT.

The chain is built from TRBV2 and TRBJ1-2, with a tentative D call TRBD1 (5 bases). V was pared by 5 bases and J by 3 bases, with 10 bases between. Germline CDR1 SNHLY, CDR2 FYNNEI. The CDR3 sequence is 13 residues long. The DNA of the CDR3 is TGTGCCAGCAGTCGGGGCAGGGACTATGGCTACACCTTC. This translates into CASSRGRDYGYTF.

The chain links TRBV5-4 to TRBJ2-5; TRBD2 agrees at 8 bases. J gave up 5 bases and V 4 bases, and 10 bases lay outside the gene matches. In germline, CDR1 is SGHNT, CDR2 YYREEE (reference sequence). This CDR3 is 15 amino acids long. The DNA for the CDR3 is TGTGCCAGCAGCACCGGACTAGCTTTGGTGGAGACCCAGTACTTC. It specifies CASSTGLALVETQYF.